Shown below are 23 T cell receptor beta chains from a single sample sequenced in a study of monozygotic twins with inflammatory bowel disease. Reprocessing the 5' RACE reads, TCRdb reports a single entry for every CDR3 protein and omits DNA. This sample's clone table lists more than 75,000 distinct CDR3 sequences. Material: blood. The receptor source for this set is a human donor with ulcerative colitis or Crohn's disease, or a healthy co-twin of an affected twin (not recorded which).

This chain uses TRBV6-1 with TRBJ1-5. The CDR3 is 16 residues long. The germline gives CDR1 MNHNS, CDR2 SASEGT. The CDR3 here is CASSEPRASPGQPQHF.

This chain connects TRBV5-1 to TRBJ2-1. CDR3 length equals 14 residues. Germline V gene lookup returns CDR1 SGHRS and CDR2 YFSETQ. The CDR3 sequence is CASSLGEIGNEQFF.

The chain uses TRBV18 and TRBJ2-2. The CDR3 runs to 16 residues. Germline V lookup: CDR1 KGHSH, CDR2 LQKENI. The CDR3 sequence is CASSLSAVMNTGELFF.

This rearrangement joins TRBV5-4 to TRBJ1-2. The length of the CDR3 is 14 residues. In germline, CDR1 is SGHNT, CDR2 YYREEE (reference sequence). The CDR3 region is CASSPFKGNYGYTF.

This CDR3 is CSARRGYSGGILYEQYF. V gene TRBV20-1 combines with J gene TRBJ2-7; checking the TCRdb D call of TRBD2 is not possible without DNA. The CDR3 has 17 residues. CDR1 is DFQATT, CDR2 SNEGSKA, per germline (reference sequence).

This sequence joins TRBV7-9 and TRBJ2-3. Germline V gene sequence: CDR1 SEHNR, CDR2 FQNEAQ (reference sequence). The CDR3 extends over 14 amino acids. CDR3 region: CASSFELSWDTQYF.

This chain uses TRBV11-2 with TRBJ2-3. This CDR3 has 13 residues. From germline, CDR1 is SGHAT and CDR2 FQNNGV. CDR3 sequence: CASSIDLTDTQYF.

The chain combines TRBV12-3 or TRBV12-4 with TRBJ1-1; the D call of TRBD1 rests on TCRdb alone, since no DNA is present to check it. The CDR3 extends over 13 amino acids. CDR3 sequence reads: CASSGAWHTEAFF.

The chain is built from TRBV20-1 and TRBJ2-3; TCRdb calls TRBD2, which cannot be checked without DNA. The germline V gene encodes CDR1 DFQATT and CDR2 SNEGSKA (reference sequence). There are 15 residues in the CDR3. The CDR3 here is CSARTVAASTDTQYF.

This chain links TRBV25-1 with TRBJ2-3. Germline CDR1 and CDR2: MGHDK and SYGVNS. The CDR3 contains 11 residues. The CDR3 here is CASTTADTQYF. Full variable domain (missing parts from reference TRBV25-1 and TRBJ2-3): EADIYQTPRYLVIGTGKKITLECSQTMGHDKMYWYQQDPGMELHLIHYSYGVNSTEKGDLSSESTVSRIRTEHFPLTLESARPSHTSQYLCASTTADTQYFGPGTRLTVL.

The rearrangement uses TRBV11-2 and TRBJ2-3; the TCRdb call, TRBD2, lacks DNA for checking. Germline CDR1 and CDR2: SGHAT and FQNNGV. The CDR3 extends over 14 amino acids. CDR3 loop: CASSPPRLTDTQYF. Drawing the rest from reference TRBV11-2 and TRBJ2-3, the complete variable domain is EAGVAQSPRYKIIEKRQSVAFWCNPISGHATLYWYQQILGQGPKLLIQFQNNGVVDDSQLPKDRFSAERLKGVDSTLKIQPAKLEDSAVYLCASSPPRLTDTQYFGPGTRLTVL.

The chain has TRBV12-3 or TRBV12-4 and TRBJ1-4; the D call of TRBD1 rests on TCRdb alone, since no DNA is present to check it. The CDR3 is 14 amino acids. This chain's CDR3 is CASRGGQGHRKLFF.

This sequence joins TRBV7-2 and TRBJ2-7. CDR1 SGHTA and CDR2 FQGNSA come from the germline V gene. The CDR3 contains 16 residues. CDR3 residues: CASSLGLAGGSYEQYF.

This chain connects TRBV11-3 to TRBJ2-2; TCRdb reports TRBD1, a call that lacks DNA to check it against. CDR1 and CDR2 (germline): SGHNT, YENEEA. There are 14 residues in the CDR3. This CDR3 reads CASSSYQGTGELFF.

This chain uses TRBV7-8 with TRBJ2-4; the TCRdb call, TRBD2, lacks DNA for checking. Germline V CDR1 and CDR2: SGHVS, FQNEAQ. This CDR3 comprises 20 residues. The CDR3 reads CASSLGSLAGGRRAKNIQYF. The complete variable domain, with remaining parts taken from reference TRBV7-8 and TRBJ2-4, reads GAGVSQSPRYKVAKRGQDVALRCDPISGHVSLFWYQQALGQGPEFLTYFQNEAQLDKSGLPSDRFFAERPEGSVSTLKIQRTQQEDSAVYLCASSLGSLAGGRRAKNIQYFGAGTRLSVL.

The V gene is TRBV7-2, the J gene TRBJ1-1; TCRdb reports TRBD1, a call that lacks DNA to check it against. Germline CDR1 reads SGHTA; CDR2 reads FQGNSA. There are 13 residues in the CDR3. This CDR3 is CASSLGRSPGAFF. The whole variable domain, remainder taken from reference TRBV7-2 and TRBJ1-1, is GAGVSQSPSNKVTEKGKDVELRCDPISGHTALYWYRQSLGQGLEFLIYFQGNSAPDKSGLPSDRFSAERTGGSVSTLTIQRTQQEDSAVYLCASSLGRSPGAFFGQGTRLTVV.

The genes are TRBV6-1 and TRBJ1-1; TCRdb calls TRBD1, which cannot be checked without DNA. Germline lookup yields CDR1 MNHNS and CDR2 SASEGT. The CDR3 loop spans 16 amino acids. The CDR3: CASSSHFTGGRTEAFF.

This chain links TRBV5-1 with TRBJ2-1. The germline CDR1 and CDR2 sequences are SGHRS and YFSETQ. The CDR3 spans 11 residues. The CDR3 is CASSPDWEQFF.

The chain has TRBV12-3 or TRBV12-4 and TRBJ1-3; the D call of TRBD1 rests on TCRdb alone, since no DNA is present to check it. The CDR3 is 13 amino acids. This CDR3 is CASSTTRDTLRHF.

The chain links TRBV11-2 to TRBJ2-7. In germline, CDR1 is SGHAT, CDR2 FQNNGV. This CDR3 region has 14 residues. The CDR3 is CASSLSSYSYEQYF.

The chain uses TRBV12-3 or TRBV12-4 and TRBJ2-2; TCRdb selects TRBD1, and the lack of DNA leaves this call unchecked. The CDR3 sequence is 14 residues long. The CDR3 reads CASSFSRDTGELFF.

The chain has TRBV5-1 and TRBJ2-5; TCRdb indicates TRBD2, and absent DNA this call remains unverified. Germline CDR1 reads SGHRS; CDR2 reads YFSETQ. The CDR3 has 15 residues. The CDR3 protein is CASSLVLVRQETQYF. The full variable domain, completed using reference TRBV5-1 and TRBJ2-5, is KAGVTQTPRYLIKTRGQQVTLSCSPISGHRSVSWYQQTPGQGLQFLFEYFSETQRNKGNFPGRFSGRQFSNSRSEMNVSTLELGDSALYLCASSLVLVRQETQYFGPGTRLLVL.

This chain links TRBV12-3 or TRBV12-4 with TRBJ1-4; TCRdb returns TRBD1, unconfirmable since there is no DNA. This CDR3 is 13 amino acids long. This CDR3 reads CASRTGDGEKLFF.